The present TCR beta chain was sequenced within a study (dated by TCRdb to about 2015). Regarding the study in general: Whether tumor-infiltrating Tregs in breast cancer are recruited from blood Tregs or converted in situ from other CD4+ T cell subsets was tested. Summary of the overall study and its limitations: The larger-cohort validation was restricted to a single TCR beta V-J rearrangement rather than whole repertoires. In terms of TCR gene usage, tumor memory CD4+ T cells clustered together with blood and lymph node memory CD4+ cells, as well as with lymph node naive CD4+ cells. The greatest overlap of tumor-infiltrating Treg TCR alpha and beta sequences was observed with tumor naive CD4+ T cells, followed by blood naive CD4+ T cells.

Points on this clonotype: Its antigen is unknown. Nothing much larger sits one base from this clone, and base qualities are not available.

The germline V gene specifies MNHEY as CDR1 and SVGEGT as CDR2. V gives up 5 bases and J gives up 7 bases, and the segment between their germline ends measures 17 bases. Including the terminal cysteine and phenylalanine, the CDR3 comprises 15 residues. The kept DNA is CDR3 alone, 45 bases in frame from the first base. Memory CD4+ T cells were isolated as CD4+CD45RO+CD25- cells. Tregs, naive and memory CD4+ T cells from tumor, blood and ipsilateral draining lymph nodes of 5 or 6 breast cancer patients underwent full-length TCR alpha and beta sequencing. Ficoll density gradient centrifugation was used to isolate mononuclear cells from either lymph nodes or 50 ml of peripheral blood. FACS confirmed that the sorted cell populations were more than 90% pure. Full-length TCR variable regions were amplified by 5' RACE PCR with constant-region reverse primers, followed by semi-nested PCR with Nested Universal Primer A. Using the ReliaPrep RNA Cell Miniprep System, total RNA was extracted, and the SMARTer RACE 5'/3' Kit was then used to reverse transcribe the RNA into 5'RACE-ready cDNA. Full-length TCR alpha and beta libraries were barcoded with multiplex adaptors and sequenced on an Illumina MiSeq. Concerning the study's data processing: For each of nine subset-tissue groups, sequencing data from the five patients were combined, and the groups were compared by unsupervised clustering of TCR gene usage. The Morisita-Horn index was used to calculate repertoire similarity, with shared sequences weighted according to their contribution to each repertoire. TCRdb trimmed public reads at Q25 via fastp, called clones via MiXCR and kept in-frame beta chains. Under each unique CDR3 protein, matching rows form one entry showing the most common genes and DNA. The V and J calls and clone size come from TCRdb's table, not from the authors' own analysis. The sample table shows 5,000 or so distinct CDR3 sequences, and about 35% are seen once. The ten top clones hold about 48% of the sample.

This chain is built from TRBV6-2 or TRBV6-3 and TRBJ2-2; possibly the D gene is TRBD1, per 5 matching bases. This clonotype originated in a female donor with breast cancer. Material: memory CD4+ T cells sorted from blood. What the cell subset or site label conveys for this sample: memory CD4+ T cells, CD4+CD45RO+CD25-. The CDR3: CASSANDSVDGELFF. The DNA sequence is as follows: TGTGCCAGCAGTGCCAACGACAGCGTGGACGGGGAGCTGTTTTTT.